Listed below are T cell receptor beta chains from one sample, sequenced in a study of radiation and T cells in renal cell carcinoma. Some clones are missing from TCRdb's copy, which holds only in-frame ones; the method was immunoSEQ multiplex PCR. The sample contains 100,000 to 150,000 clones, more than 75% of which appear only once. The sample consisted of blood, taken from a patient whose treatment included radiotherapy and nephrectomy. All receptors derive from an older woman with renal cell carcinoma. Each CDR3 is given with its conserved first and last residue. D genes are given only for firm matches. The size field is filled for only some rows; it gives once, few, many or a size class.

.,TRBV19,.,TRBJ1-4,CASSRLGGTNEKLFF,TGTGCCAGTAGTCGGTTAGGGGGGACTAATGAAAAACTGTTTTTT
.,TRBV6-1,once,TRBJ1-5,CASRRQGYDHQPQHF,TGTGCCAGCAGGAGGCAGGGTTACGACCATCAGCCCCAGCATTTT
.,TRBV7-3,once,TRBJ2-3,CASSFMGPSTDTQYF,TGTGCCAGCAGCTTCATGGGCCCTAGCACAGATACGCAGTATTTT
.,TRBV7-2,once,TRBJ2-2,CASSSGQITGELFF,TGTGCCAGCAGCTCCGGACAGATCACCGGGGAGCTGTTTTTT
.,TRBV5-4,.,TRBJ2-2,CASSAGQYTGELFF,TGTGCCAGCAGCGCCGGACAGTACACCGGGGAGCTGTTTTTT
.,TRBV27,.,TRBJ1-6,CASSVIGSPLHF,TGTGCCAGCAGTGTGATCGGCTCACCCCTCCACTTT
.,TRBV7-3,few,TRBJ1-1,CASSPGGLSNTEAFF,TGTGCCAGCAGCCCCGGTGGCCTGTCGAACACTGAAGCTTTCTTT
TRBD1,TRBV7-2,.,TRBJ2-3,CASSSGGTGADTQYF,TGTGCCAGCAGCTCCGGTGGGACAGGGGCAGATACGCAGTATTTT
.,TRBV11-1,once,TRBJ1-1,CASSKVQVTEAFF,TGTGCCAGCAGCAAGGTCCAGGTAACTGAAGCTTTCTTT
.,TRBV25-1,.,TRBJ2-5,CASSENRDYQETQYF,TGTGCCAGCAGTGAAAACAGGGACTACCAAGAGACCCAGTACTTC
TRBD2,TRBV7-9,.,TRBJ2-5,CASSRTPLAGEIFQETQYF,TGTGCCAGCAGCCGCACCCCTCTAGCGGGGGAGATCTTCCAAGAGACCCAGTACTTC
.,TRBV28,.,TRBJ1-3,CASSQGRRNTIYF,TGTGCCAGCAGTCAGGGGAGGCGGAACACCATATATTTT
.,TRBV28,.,TRBJ1-5,CASSLSPPRVNQPQHF,TGTGCCAGCAGTTTGTCTCCCCCGCGGGTCAATCAGCCCCAGCATTTT
TRBD1,TRBV4-3,once,TRBJ2-6,CASSQVGQGSGANVLTF,TGCGCCAGCAGCCAAGTGGGACAGGGATCTGGGGCCAACGTCCTGACTTTC
TRBD1,TRBV2,.,TRBJ1-2,CASSTGGAGYGYTF,TGTGCCAGCAGCACAGGGGGCGCAGGATATGGCTACACCTTC
.,TRBV18,.,TRBJ2-7,CASSPEGLGPYEQYF,TGTGCCAGCTCACCAGAAGGTCTCGGCCCCTACGAGCAGTACTTC
TRBD2,TRBV28,.,TRBJ2-2,CASSPRGTKHTGELFF,TGTGCCAGCAGTCCCCGGGGGACTAAACACACCGGGGAGCTGTTTTTT
TRBD1,TRBV28,.,TRBJ2-5,CASSRTGEETQYF,TGTGCCAGCAGCCGGACAGGGGAAGAGACCCAGTACTTC
.,TRBV5-1,.,TRBJ2-1,CASSPGWGLYNEQFF,TGCGCCAGCAGCCCCGGTTGGGGGTTATACAATGAGCAGTTCTTC
TRBD1,TRBV11-3,once,TRBJ2-7,CASSPTGQGVHEQYF,TGTGCCAGCAGCCCAACTGGACAGGGGGTCCACGAGCAGTACTTC
TRBD1,TRBV19,.,TRBJ2-1,CASSIGPPGQPGNEQFF,TGTGCCAGTAGTATAGGACCCCCGGGACAGCCGGGGAATGAGCAGTTCTTC
.,TRBV6-1,once,TRBJ2-4,CAGGMGPAAKNIQYF,TGTGCCGGGGGGATGGGGCCGGCTGCCAAAAACATTCAGTACTTC
TRBD1,TRBV7-2,.,TRBJ2-3,CASSQKTGADTQYF,TGTGCCAGCAGCCAAAAGACAGGGGCGGATACGCAGTATTTT
.,TRBV6-1,.,TRBJ2-1,CASSERLNLGNEQFF,TGTGCCAGCAGTGAACGTCTTAACCTAGGGAATGAGCAGTTCTTC